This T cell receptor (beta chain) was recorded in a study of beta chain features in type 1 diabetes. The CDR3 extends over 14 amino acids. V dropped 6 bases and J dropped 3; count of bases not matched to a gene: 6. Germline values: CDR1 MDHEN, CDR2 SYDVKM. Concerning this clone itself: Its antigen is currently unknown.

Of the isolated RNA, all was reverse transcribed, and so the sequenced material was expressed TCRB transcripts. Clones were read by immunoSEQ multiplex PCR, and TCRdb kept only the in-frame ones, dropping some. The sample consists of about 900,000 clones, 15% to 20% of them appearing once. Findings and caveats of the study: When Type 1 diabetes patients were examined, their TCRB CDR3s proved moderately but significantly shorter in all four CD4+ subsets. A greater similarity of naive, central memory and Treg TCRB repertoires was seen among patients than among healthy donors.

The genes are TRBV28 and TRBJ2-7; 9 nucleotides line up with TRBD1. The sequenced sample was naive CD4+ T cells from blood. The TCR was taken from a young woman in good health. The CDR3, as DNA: TGTGCCAGCAGCCGGGACAGGGCTAGCTACGAGCAGTACTTC. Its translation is CASSRDRASYEQYF.